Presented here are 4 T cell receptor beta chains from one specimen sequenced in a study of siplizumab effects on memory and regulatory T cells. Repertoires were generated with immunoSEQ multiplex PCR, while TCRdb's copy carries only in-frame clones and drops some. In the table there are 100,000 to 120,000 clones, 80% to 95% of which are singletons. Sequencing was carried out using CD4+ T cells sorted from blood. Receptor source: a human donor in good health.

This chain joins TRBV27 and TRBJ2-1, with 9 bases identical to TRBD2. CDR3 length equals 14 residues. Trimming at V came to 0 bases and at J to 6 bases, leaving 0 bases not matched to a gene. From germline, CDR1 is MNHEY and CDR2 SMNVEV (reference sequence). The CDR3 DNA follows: TGTGCCAGCAGTTTATCTAGCGGGAGCAATGAGCAGTTCTTC. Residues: CASSLSSGSNEQFF.

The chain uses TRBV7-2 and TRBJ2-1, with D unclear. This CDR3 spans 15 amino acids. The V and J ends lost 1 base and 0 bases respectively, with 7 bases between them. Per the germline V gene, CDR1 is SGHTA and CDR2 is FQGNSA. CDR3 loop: CASSLGVSSYNEQFF. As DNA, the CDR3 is TGTGCCAGCAGCTTAGGCGTAAGCTCCTACAATGAGCAGTTCTTC.

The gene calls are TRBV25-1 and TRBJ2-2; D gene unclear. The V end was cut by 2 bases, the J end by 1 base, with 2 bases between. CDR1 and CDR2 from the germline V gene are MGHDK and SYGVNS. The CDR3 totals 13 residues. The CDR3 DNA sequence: TGTGCCAGCAGTGAAAGGAACACCGGGGAGCTGTTTTTT. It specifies CASSERNTGELFF. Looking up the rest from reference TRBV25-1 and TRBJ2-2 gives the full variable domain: EADIYQTPRYLVIGTGKKITLECSQTMGHDKMYWYQQDPGMELHLIHYSYGVNSTEKGDLSSESTVSRIRTEHFPLTLESARPSHTSQYLCASSERNTGELFFGEGSRLTVL.

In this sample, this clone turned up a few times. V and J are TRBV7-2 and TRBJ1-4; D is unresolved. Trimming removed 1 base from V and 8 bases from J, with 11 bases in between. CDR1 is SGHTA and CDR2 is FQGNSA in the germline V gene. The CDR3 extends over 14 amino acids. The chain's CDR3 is CASSLGQVVEKLFF. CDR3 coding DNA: TGTGCCAGCAGCTTAGGACAAGTGGTGGAAAAACTGTTTTTT.